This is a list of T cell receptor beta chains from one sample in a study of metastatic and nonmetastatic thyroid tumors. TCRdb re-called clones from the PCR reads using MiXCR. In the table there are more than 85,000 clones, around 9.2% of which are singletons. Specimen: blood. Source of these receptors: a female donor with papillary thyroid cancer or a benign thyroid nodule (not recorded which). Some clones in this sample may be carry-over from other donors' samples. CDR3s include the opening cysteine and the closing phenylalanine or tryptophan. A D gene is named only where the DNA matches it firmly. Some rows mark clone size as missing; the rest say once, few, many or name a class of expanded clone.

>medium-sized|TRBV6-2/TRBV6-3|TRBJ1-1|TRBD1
TGTGCCAGCAGTTGGACAGGAGAGAACACTGAAGCTTTCTTT
CASSWTGENTEAFF
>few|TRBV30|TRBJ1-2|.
TGTGCCTGGAGCCCCGACGGAACAGCTAACTATGGCTACACCTTC
CAWSPDGTANYGYTF
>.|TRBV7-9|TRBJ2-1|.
TGTGCCAGCAGAGACTCGAGCTCCTACAATGAGCAGTTCTTC
CASRDSSSYNEQFF
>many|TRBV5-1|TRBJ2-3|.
TGCGCCAGCAGTTCCTTTGCAGGCACAGATACGCAGTATTTT
CASSSFAGTDTQYF
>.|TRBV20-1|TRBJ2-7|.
TGCAGTGCTAGATATTTTCAACAGGCTTCCTACGAGCAGTACTTC
CSARYFQQASYEQYF
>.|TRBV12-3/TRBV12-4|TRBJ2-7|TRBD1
TGTGCCAGCAGTTTAAAGGGGGCCCACGAGCAGTACTTC
CASSLKGAHEQYF
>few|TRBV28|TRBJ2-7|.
TGTGCCAGCAGTTTATTAGGCGGCTCCTACGAGCAGTACTTC
CASSLLGGSYEQYF
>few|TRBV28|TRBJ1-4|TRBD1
TGTGCCAGCAGACTCGGGACAGGGGGCTCGATTGGTGAAAAACTGTTTTTT
CASRLGTGGSIGEKLFF
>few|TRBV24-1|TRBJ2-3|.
TGTGCCGCCAGTGATACCCTTAGAGCAGATACGCAGTATTTT
CAASDTLRADTQYF
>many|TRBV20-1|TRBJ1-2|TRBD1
TGCAGTGCTACGCAAGCAGACAGGGGCTATGGCTACACCTTC
CSATQADRGYGYTF
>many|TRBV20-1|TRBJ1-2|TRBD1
TGCAGTGCTAGAGATCCCGGGACAGTCTATGGCTACACCTTC
CSARDPGTVYGYTF
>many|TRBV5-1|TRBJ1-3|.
TGCGCCAGCAGCACCGACAGCTCCTCTGGAAACACCATATATTTT
CASSTDSSSGNTIYF
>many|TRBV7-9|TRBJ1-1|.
TGTGCCAGCAGCTTACCCAGGGTAGGCACTGAAGCTTTCTTT
CASSLPRVGTEAFF
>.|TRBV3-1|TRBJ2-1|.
TGTGCCAGCAGCCAAGAACTAGGGCCCTACAATGAGCAGTTCTTC
CASSQELGPYNEQFF
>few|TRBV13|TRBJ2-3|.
TGTGCCAGCAGCCCATTCCCGGCCCGTACCGATCTAGTAGAACGGGGAGATACGCAGTATTTT
CASSPFPARTDLVERGDTQYF
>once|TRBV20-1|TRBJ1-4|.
TGCAGTGCCTACAGGATGGGTGAAAAACTGTTTTTT
CSAYRMGEKLFF
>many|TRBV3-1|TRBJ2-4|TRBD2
TGTGCCAGCAGCCCTATAGCGGGGGGGCAGGGAAACATTCAGTACTTC
CASSPIAGGQGNIQYF
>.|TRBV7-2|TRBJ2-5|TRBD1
TGTGCCAGCAGCAACAGACAGGGCCAAGAGACCCAGTACTTC
CASSNRQGQETQYF
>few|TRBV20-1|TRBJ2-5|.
TGCAGTGCCCAGGGTCCTCAAAAGGAGACCCAGTACTTC
CSAQGPQKETQYF
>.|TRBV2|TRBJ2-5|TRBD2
TGTGCCAGCAGCTCCCAGAGGACTAGCGGGGGGGTGTACCAAGAGACCCAGTACTTC
CASSSQRTSGGVYQETQYF
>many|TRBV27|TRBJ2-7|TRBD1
TGTGCCAGCAGTCGGGGACAGGGACCAACCTACGAGCAGTACTTC
CASSRGQGPTYEQYF
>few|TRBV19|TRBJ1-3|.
TGTGCCAGTAGTCTCGGGGGTTCTGGAAACACCATATATTTT
CASSLGGSGNTIYF
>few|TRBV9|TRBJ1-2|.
TGTGCCAGCAGCGCCCCGGGCGTTGGCTACACCTTC
CASSAPGVGYTF
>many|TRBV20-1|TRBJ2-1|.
TGCAGTGCTTTCGTCACCAATGAGCAGTTCTTC
CSAFVTNEQFF
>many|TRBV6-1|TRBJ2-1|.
TGTGCCAGCGCCACTCAGAGCTCCTACAATGAGCAGTTCTTC
CASATQSSYNEQFF
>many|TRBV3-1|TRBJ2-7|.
TGTGCCAGCAGCCAAGTGGTTGGGTTTCGGGAGCAGTACTTC
CASSQVVGFREQYF
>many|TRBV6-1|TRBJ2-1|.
TGTGCCAACGACGAACCCAGGGGAAGGAATGAGCAGTTCTTC
CANDEPRGRNEQFF
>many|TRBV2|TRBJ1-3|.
TGTGCCAGCAGTGGGGAGGCACAGGCAGTATCTGGAAACACCATATATTTT
CASSGEAQAVSGNTIYF
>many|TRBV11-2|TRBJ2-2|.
TGTGCCAGCACCCAACGATCCGGCACCGGGGAGCTGTTTTTT
CASTQRSGTGELFF
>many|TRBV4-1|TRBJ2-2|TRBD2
TGCGCCAGCAGCCAAGATCCTACTAGCGGGGGGGCCACCGGGGAGCTGTTTTTT
CASSQDPTSGGATGELFF
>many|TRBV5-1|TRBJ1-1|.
TGCGCCAGCAGCTTTGACCCAGGCGGAACTTCCTGGGACACTGAAGCTTTCTTT
CASSFDPGGTSWDTEAFF
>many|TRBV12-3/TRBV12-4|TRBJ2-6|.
TGTGCCAGCAGTTTGAGAAGGCAGGCCAACGTCCTGACTTTC
CASSLRRQANVLTF